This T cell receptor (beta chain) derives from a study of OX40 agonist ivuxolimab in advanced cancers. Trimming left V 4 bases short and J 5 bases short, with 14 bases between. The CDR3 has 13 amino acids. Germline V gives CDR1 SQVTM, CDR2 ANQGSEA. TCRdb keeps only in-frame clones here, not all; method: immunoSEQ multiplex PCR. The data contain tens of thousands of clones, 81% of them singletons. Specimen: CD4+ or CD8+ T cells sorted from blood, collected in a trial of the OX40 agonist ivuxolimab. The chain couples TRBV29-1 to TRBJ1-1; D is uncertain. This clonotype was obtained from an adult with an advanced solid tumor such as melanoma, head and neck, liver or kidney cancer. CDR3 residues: CSVGKDAETEAFF. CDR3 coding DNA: TGCAGCGTTGGCAAGGATGCTGAGACTGAAGCTTTCTTT.